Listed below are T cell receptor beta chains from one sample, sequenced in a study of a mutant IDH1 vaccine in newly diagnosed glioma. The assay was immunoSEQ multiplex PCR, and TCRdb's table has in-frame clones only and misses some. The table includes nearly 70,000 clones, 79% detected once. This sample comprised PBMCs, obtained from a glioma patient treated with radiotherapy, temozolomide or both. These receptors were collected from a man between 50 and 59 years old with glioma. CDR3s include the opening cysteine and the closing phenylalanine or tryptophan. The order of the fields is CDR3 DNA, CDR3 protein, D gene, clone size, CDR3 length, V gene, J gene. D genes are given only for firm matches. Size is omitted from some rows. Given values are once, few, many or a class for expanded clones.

TGTGCCAGTAGTATACAGGACTACACAGATACGCAGTATTTT	CASSIQDYTDTQYF	.	.	14	TRBV19	TRBJ2-3
TGTGCCAGCAGCTTCGCAGGGGAATGGACCCAGTACTTC	CASSFAGEWTQYF	.	few	13	TRBV5-6	TRBJ2-5
TGTGCCAGTACTCCGCGAACTAGCGGGGTTATCAATGAGCAGTTCTTC	CASTPRTSGVINEQFF	TRBD2	.	16	TRBV19	TRBJ2-1
TGTGCCATCGGGACAGGAGGGTACCAAGAGACCCAGTACTTC	CAIGTGGYQETQYF	TRBD1	.	14	TRBV10-3	TRBJ2-5
TGTGCCAGCAGTGAAATTCCGCGGAACACCGGGGAGCTGTTTTTT	CASSEIPRNTGELFF	.	.	15	TRBV2	TRBJ2-2
TGTGCCAGCAGCCTCCTGAACACTGAAGCTTTCTTT	CASSLLNTEAFF	.	.	12	TRBV13	TRBJ1-1
TGTGCCAGCAGCGCCGGACGGTCTCAAGAGACCCAGTACTTC	CASSAGRSQETQYF	.	.	14	TRBV11-3	TRBJ2-5
TGTGCCATCAGTGAGTCAGACAGAGAGACCCAGTACTTC	CAISESDRETQYF	.	.	13	TRBV10-3	TRBJ2-5
TGTGCCAGCAGCCAGGTCGGGGGCACCGGGGAGCTGTTTTTT	CASSQVGGTGELFF	.	.	14	TRBV7-3	TRBJ2-2
TGCGCCAGCAGCCAAGATAGGTCGGGACAGTCCCCCAATGAGCAGTTCTTC	CASSQDRSGQSPNEQFF	TRBD1	.	17	TRBV4-3	TRBJ2-1
TGCGCCAGCGGCGAGGTCTCCTACGAGCAGTACTTC	CASGEVSYEQYF	.	.	12	TRBV5-1	TRBJ2-7
TGTGCCAGCAGCATTACTAGCGGGACTACCACAGATACGCAGTATTTT	CASSITSGTTTDTQYF	TRBD2	.	16	TRBV7-2	TRBJ2-3
TGTGCCAGCCAGAGGGGGACAGTGGGGAACGAGCAGTACTTC	CASQRGTVGNEQYF	TRBD1	.	14	TRBV2	TRBJ2-7
TGTGCCAGTAGTATAGGCCCGACAGGATATCAGCCCCAGCATTTT	CASSIGPTGYQPQHF	.	.	15	TRBV19	TRBJ1-5
TGTGCCAGCAGTGAGCAGGGGGCAAATGAAAAACTGTTTTTT	CASSEQGANEKLFF	TRBD1	once	14	TRBV28	TRBJ1-4
TGTGCCTGGAGTTCGGTGACAGGGGGAAGAAGCTCTGGGGCCAACGTCCTGACTTTC	CAWSSVTGGRSSGANVLTF	TRBD1	.	19	TRBV30	TRBJ2-6
TGTGCCAGCTCTCTCACAGGGGGAATGAACACTGAAGCTTTCTTT	CASSLTGGMNTEAFF	TRBD1	.	15	TRBV18	TRBJ1-1
TGTGCCAGTAGTCCACAGGGGCGGGAGCTGTTTTTT	CASSPQGRELFF	TRBD1	.	12	TRBV19	TRBJ2-2
TGTGCCAGCAGGGCAGGTTCCTTCGGGGAGCTGTTTTTT	CASRAGSFGELFF	.	.	13	TRBV28	TRBJ2-2
TGCGCCAGCAGCTTGATGCAGACGAACACTGAAGCTTTCTTT	CASSLMQTNTEAFF	.	.	14	TRBV5-1	TRBJ1-1
TGTGCCAGCAGTTACGCACAGGGGGCTACTAATGAAAAACTGTTTTTT	CASSYAQGATNEKLFF	TRBD1	.	16	TRBV6-5	TRBJ1-4
TGCGCCAGCAGTTCAGACGTCGGGACGGGCTATGGCTACACCTTC	CASSSDVGTGYGYTF	.	.	15	TRBV5-1	TRBJ1-2
TGTGCCAGCGGCACTGAGCAGTTCTTC	CASGTEQFF	.	.	9	TRBV2	TRBJ2-1
TGCAGCGTTGACAGGTTAGATGGCTACACCTTC	CSVDRLDGYTF	.	.	11	TRBV29-1	TRBJ1-2
TGCAGTGCTAGAGCCCACTACGAGCAGTACTTC	CSARAHYEQYF	.	few	11	TRBV20-1	TRBJ2-7
TGTGCCTGGAGTGAGGGGGAGCAGTTCTTC	CAWSEGEQFF	.	.	10	TRBV30	TRBJ2-1
TGTGCCAGCAGCGCACTCCGTTACGAGCAGTACTTC	CASSALRYEQYF	.	few	12	TRBV7-9	TRBJ2-7
TGTGCCAGCAGGCTGGGACAGGCGAACACTGAAGCTTTCTTT	CASRLGQANTEAFF	TRBD1	.	14	TRBV2	TRBJ1-1
TGTGCCAGCAGTAGCGGAAATGGCTACACCTTC	CASSSGNGYTF	.	few	11	TRBV6-5	TRBJ1-2
TGTGCCGTATCCGGGACCCAAGGGGTCAATGAGCAGTTCTTC	CAVSGTQGVNEQFF	.	.	14	TRBV10-3	TRBJ2-1
TGCGCCAGCAGCACGGGACTAGCGGGGACCTCGCGATACGAGCAGTACTTC	CASSTGLAGTSRYEQYF	TRBD2	.	17	TRBV5-1	TRBJ2-7
TGTGCCAGCTCACCCCAGAACCTGAACACTGAAGCTTTCTTT	CASSPQNLNTEAFF	.	.	14	TRBV18	TRBJ1-1
TGTGCCAGCAGTGATGGGGCAGGGAATGGCTACACCTTC	CASSDGAGNGYTF	.	.	13	TRBV6-4	TRBJ1-2
TGTGCCGCACGGACAGGTCTCACCGGGGAGCTGTTTTTT	CAARTGLTGELFF	TRBD1	.	13	TRBV19	TRBJ2-2
TGTGCCAGCAGTGGACTAGCGGGACAAGAGACCCAGTACTTC	CASSGLAGQETQYF	TRBD2	.	14	TRBV13	TRBJ2-5
TGTGCCAGCAGTTACGGCCCCAGCTCCTATAATTCACCCCTCCACTTT	CASSYGPSSYNSPLHF	.	many	16	TRBV6-5	TRBJ1-6
TGTGCCACCATCTCGAGGTACAGCGACAATGAGCAGTTCTTC	CATISRYSDNEQFF	.	.	14	TRBV15	TRBJ2-1
TGCAGCGTCCAGGGGGGGTCTGAAGCTTTCTTT	CSVQGGSEAFF	TRBD1	many	11	TRBV29-1	TRBJ1-1
TGTGCCTGGAGTGAGACAGGGAGTGGCTACACCTTC	CAWSETGSGYTF	TRBD1	.	12	TRBV30	TRBJ1-2
TGTGCCAGTAGGGACGACAGGACCTCCTACGAGCAGTACTTC	CASRDDRTSYEQYF	.	.	14	TRBV19	TRBJ2-7
TGTGCCAGTAGTCGTCGTTCCCAGGGGCTTGAGCCGGACCTGTTTTTT	CASSRRSQGLEPDLFF	.	.	16	TRBV19	TRBJ2-2
TGCGCCAGCAGCCAAGATCGAGGGACAGCCTCCTTAGAGCAGTACTTC	CASSQDRGTASLEQYF	TRBD1	.	16	TRBV4-3	TRBJ2-7
TGCGCCAGCAGCCAAGAATCCTGGCTTCAGTATGGCTACACCTTC	CASSQESWLQYGYTF	.	.	15	TRBV4-1	TRBJ1-2
TGTGCCAGCAGCTTGGAGCCAGGGGTAGGTTCACCCCTCCACTTT	CASSLEPGVGSPLHF	.	once	15	TRBV5-6	TRBJ1-6
TGTGCCACATCAGCCGCCAGCACAGATACGCAGTATTTT	CATSAASTDTQYF	.	.	13	TRBV2	TRBJ2-3
TGTGCCAGCAGTTCTTGGACAGGCACTGAAGCTTTCTTT	CASSSWTGTEAFF	TRBD1	.	13	TRBV28	TRBJ1-1
TGTGCCAGCAGTTTAAAAAGGGCGCGAGGCTACACCTTC	CASSLKRARGYTF	.	few	13	TRBV28	TRBJ1-2
TGTGCCAGCAGCCCTATATTCGGCTATGGCTACACCTTC	CASSPIFGYGYTF	.	.	13	TRBV28	TRBJ1-2